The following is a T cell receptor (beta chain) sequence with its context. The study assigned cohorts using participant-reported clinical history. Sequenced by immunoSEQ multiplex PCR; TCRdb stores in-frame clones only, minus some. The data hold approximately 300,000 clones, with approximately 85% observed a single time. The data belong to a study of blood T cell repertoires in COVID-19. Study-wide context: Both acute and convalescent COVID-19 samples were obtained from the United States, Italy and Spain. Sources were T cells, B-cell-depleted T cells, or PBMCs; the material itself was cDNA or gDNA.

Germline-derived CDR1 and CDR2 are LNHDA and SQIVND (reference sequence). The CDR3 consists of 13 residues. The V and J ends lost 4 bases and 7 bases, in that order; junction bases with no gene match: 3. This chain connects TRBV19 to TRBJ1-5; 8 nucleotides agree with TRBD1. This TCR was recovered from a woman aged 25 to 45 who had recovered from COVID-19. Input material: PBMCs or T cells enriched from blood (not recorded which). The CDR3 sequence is CASSKQGGQPQHF. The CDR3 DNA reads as TGTGCCAGTAGTAAACAGGGGGGACAGCCCCAGCATTTT.